These 8 T cell receptor beta chains share one sample of origin, sequenced in a study of Ad26.COV2.S vaccination and SARS-CoV-2 variants. Documented treatment: 15 to 20 received Ad26.COV2.S at low or high dose, single or two shots; roughly five received placebo; per-sample allocation not given. Sample collection was performed on day 63 after the first vaccine or placebo injection. Sequenced by immunoSEQ multiplex PCR; TCRdb stores in-frame clones only, minus some. The profile shows roughly 300,000 clones, roughly 91% of them singletons. Sample: peripheral blood, taken in a trial of Ad26.COV2.S vaccine versus placebo. The receptor set was obtained from a person between 18 and 65 years old who received the Ad26.COV2.S COVID-19 vaccine or a placebo.

This chain links TRBV6-4 with TRBJ1-3; D gene unclear. This CDR3 contains 16 residues. Trimming removed 3 bases from V and 1 base from J, with 13 bases in between. Germline loops: CDR1 MRHNA, CDR2 SNTAGT. CDR3 sequence: CASSEGWESSGNTIYF. CDR3 DNA: TGTGCCAGCAGTGAGGGTTGGGAATCTTCTGGAAACACCATATATTTT.

V gene TRBV7-9 combines with J gene TRBJ2-1; D is unresolved. Germline CDR1 is SEHNR and CDR2 is FQNEAQ (reference sequence). The CDR3 extends over 13 amino acids. V lost 5 bases and J lost 8, with 13 bases in between. The CDR3 spells CASSLLSWDEQFF. The CDR3 region has the DNA TGTGCCAGCAGCCTTCTAAGCTGGGATGAGCAGTTCTTC.

V is TRBV11-2 and J is TRBJ2-2, with D possibly matching TRBD1 (5 bases). Germline assignment: CDR1 SGHAT and CDR2 FQNNGV. This CDR3 is 18 amino acids long. The ends were cut back, 5 bases at V and 1 base at J, with 20 bases in the middle. The CDR3 region is CASSAYAFRTLNTGELFF. CDR3 DNA: TGTGCCAGCAGCGCATACGCGTTTCGGACATTGAACACCGGGGAGCTGTTTTTT.

V is TRBV5-6 and J is TRBJ2-2, with a tentative D call TRBD1 (6 bases). V lost 4 bases and J lost 6, with 16 bases in between. Germline-derived CDR1 and CDR2 are SGHDT and YYEEEE. The CDR3 length is 15 residues. In nucleotides, the CDR3 is TGTGCCAGCAGCAAGCAGCAGGGGCTGCCCGGGGAGCTGTTTTTT. This gives the protein CASSKQQGLPGELFF.

The CDR3 DNA follows: TGCGCCAGCAGCCCCAACCCCCCAGACAGTACCTCTGGGGCCAACGTCCTGACTTTC. Translating it yields CASSPNPPDSTSGANVLTF. V and J are TRBV4-1 and TRBJ2-6; weak D call: TRBD1 (5 bases). Looked up from germline, CDR1 is MGHRA and CDR2 is YSYEKL. Trimming took off 4 bases at V and 0 bases at J, with 19 bases between the two ends. The CDR3 is 19 amino acids.

A single count supports this clone. This chain uses TRBV5-1 with TRBJ1-4; no reliable D call. V gave up 5 bases and J gave up 7 bases, with 12 bases separating them. The CDR3 spans 13 residues. Germline CDR1 reads SGHRS; CDR2 reads YFSETQ. DNA for the CDR3: TGCGCCAGCAGAAGTTCCGTCGCTGAAAAACTGTTTTTT. It is translated as CASRSSVAEKLFF.

Only one count was recorded for this clone. CDR3 nucleotide sequence: TGTGCCAGCAGCCCCGGCAACACCATATATTTT. Translating it yields CASSPGNTIYF. V and J are TRBV3-1 (or the pseudogene TRBV3-2) and TRBJ1-3; D is unclear. Per germline, CDR1 LGHDT and CDR2 YNNKEL (reference sequence). The V and J ends lost 4 bases and 7 bases respectively, with 5 bases between them. CDR3 length: 11 residues.

This clone was seen a single time. Other DNA sequences in this sample translate to the same CDR3. The V gene is TRBV27, the J gene TRBJ1-1; 7 bases agree with TRBD1. CDR1 and CDR2 (germline): MNHEY, SMNVEV (reference sequence). V lost 5 bases to trimming and J lost 4 bases; unmatched junction nucleotides: 4. The CDR3 sequence is 13 residues long. The CDR3 reads CASSGRTGTEAFF. The CDR3 DNA reads TGTGCCAGCAGTGGGAGGACAGGCACTGAAGCTTTCTTT.